Presented here are 9 T cell receptor beta chains from one specimen sequenced in a study of blood T cell repertoires in COVID-19. Sequenced by immunoSEQ multiplex PCR; TCRdb stores in-frame clones only, minus some. This table has 320,000 or so clones, around 90% appearing once. Specimen: PBMCs or T cells enriched from blood (not recorded which). These receptors originate from a man in his fifties or sixties who had recovered from COVID-19.

The rearrangement links TRBV19 to TRBJ2-7, with unresolved D. Germline assignment: CDR1 LNHDA and CDR2 SQIVND (reference sequence). Trimming took off 1 base at V and 3 bases at J, with 10 bases between the two ends. This CDR3 contains 14 residues. The CDR3 nucleotides read TGTGCCAGTAGTATAGGTGGCGGCAGCTACGAGCAGTACTTC. This encodes CASSIGGGSYEQYF.

This chain links TRBV9 with TRBJ1-2; 7 bases fit TRBD1. The CDR3 runs to 14 residues. The germline V gene has CDR1 SGDLS and CDR2 YYNGEE. V shed 4 bases and J 4 bases; nucleotides not matched to a gene: 7. The CDR3, as DNA: TGTGCCAGCAGCACCGGACAGGACAGCTATGGCTACACCTTC. Translated: CASSTGQDSYGYTF.

The chain joins TRBV3-1 (or the pseudogene TRBV3-2) to TRBJ2-2; no definite D call. Trimming cost V 2 bases and J 6 bases, with 10 bases left between them. The germline CDR1 and CDR2 sequences are LGHDT and YNNKEL (reference sequence). The CDR3 spans 14 residues. CDR3 sequence (DNA): TGTGCCAGCAGCCAATCCCTAGGCCCCGGGGAGCTGTTTTTT. It specifies CASSQSLGPGELFF.

The chain links TRBV5-4 to TRBJ2-3, with 14 bases fitting TRBD2. With V trimmed by 4 bases and J by 1 base, 2 bases remained unmatched. CDR3 size: 16 residues. Germline-derived CDR1 and CDR2 are SGHNT and YYREEE (reference sequence). DNA for the CDR3: TGTGCCAGCAGCAAGGGACTAGCGGGAGGCACAGATACGCAGTATTTT. The encoded protein is CASSKGLAGGTDTQYF.

This chain uses TRBV9 with TRBJ2-7; 7 bases agree with TRBD1. Germline loops: CDR1 SGDLS, CDR2 YYNGEE. Trimming removed 2 bases from V and 2 bases from J; junction bases left unmatched: 7. The CDR3 extends over 15 amino acids. The CDR3 loop reads CASSVQGDGPYEQYF. DNA for the CDR3: TGTGCCAGCAGCGTCCAGGGGGACGGGCCCTACGAGCAGTACTTC.

The J gene is TRBJ2-1, the V gene TRBV6-5; D possibly corresponds to TRBD1 (5 bases). Germline CDR1 reads MNHEY; CDR2 reads SVGAGI. CDR3 length: 12 amino acids. Trimming took off 10 bases at V and 1 base at J, with 8 bases between the two ends. The CDR3, as DNA: TGTGCCACGACAGTTTCCTACAATGAGCAGTTCTTC. Protein product: CATTVSYNEQFF.

The CDR3 protein is CASSNRRGQETQYF. Written as DNA, the CDR3 is TGTGCCAGCAGCAACCGACGGGGGCAAGAGACCCAGTACTTC. The chain couples TRBV6-2 or TRBV6-3 to TRBJ2-5, with a possible D match to TRBD2 (6 bases). Germline CDR1 MNHEY, CDR2 SVGEGT. The length of the CDR3 is 14 residues. Trimming left V 6 bases short and J 2 bases short, with 13 bases between.

The V call is TRBV4-2, the J call TRBJ2-3; 8 bases agree with TRBD1. CDR3 length equals 18 residues. The germline CDR1 and CDR2 sequences are LGHNA and YNFKEQ. Unmatched junction bases numbered 12, after V lost 0 bases and J lost 4 bases. Here the CDR3 DNA reads TGTGCCAGCAGCCAAGATCCGGTCGGGCAGGGGGCAGCAGATACGCAGTATTTT. It yields the protein CASSQDPVGQGAADTQYF.

V and J are TRBV10-1 and TRBJ2-7; tentative D call: TRBD1 (5 bases). Germline V gene sequence: CDR1 WNHNN, CDR2 SYGVQD (reference sequence). V lost 3 bases, J lost 0 bases, and 12 bases lay in between. This CDR3 region has 15 residues. The CDR3 loop is CASSDPGWSSYEQYF. The DNA of the CDR3 is TGCGCCAGCAGTGATCCAGGGTGGAGCTCCTACGAGCAGTACTTC.